These 27 T cell receptor beta chains were all obtained from the same sample, sequenced in a study of neurological immune-mediated disorders. TCRdb passed the 5' RACE reads through MiXCR, listing each CDR3 protein once. In the table there are 66,000 or so distinct CDR3 sequences, roughly 4.5% of which are singletons. The sequenced material came from PBMCs. The receptors originated from a man aged 25-45 years with multiple sclerosis.

This clonotype was seen at least ten times. The chain links TRBV29-1 to TRBJ1-2; 7 bases agree with TRBD1. After removal of 6 bases from V and 7 bases from J, the junction contained 14 bases not matched to a gene. The CDR3 is 14 amino acids. Germline V CDR1 and CDR2: SQVTM, ANQGSEA. CDR3 protein: CSVHERTGLGGYTF. The CDR3 bases are TGCAGCGTCCACGAGCGGACAGGACTAGGTGGCTACACCTTC.

This chain connects TRBV14 to TRBJ1-1, with D uncertain. The CDR3 is made up of 16 amino acids. Germline CDR1 SGHDN, CDR2 FVKESK. V shed 0 bases and J shed 4 bases, with 15 bases lying between them. CDR3 amino acids: CASSQDRGIVSTEAFF. The CDR3 bases are TGTGCCAGCAGCCAAGATCGAGGAATTGTAAGCACTGAAGCTTTCTTT.

The table lists this clonotype with many counts. V is TRBV9 and J is TRBJ1-1; a possible D gene is TRBD1 (5 bases). Germline V CDR1 and CDR2: SGDLS, YYNGEE. There are 14 residues in the CDR3. V was clipped by 0 bases and J by 4 bases, with 10 bases between them. CDR3 protein: CASSVGGDGTEAFF. The CDR3 nucleotides are TGTGCCAGCAGCGTAGGAGGGGATGGCACTGAAGCTTTCTTT.

The sample holds many counts of this clonotype. This sequence joins TRBV9 and TRBJ2-5; the D gene could be TRBD1 or TRBD2 (6 bases each). This CDR3 spans 15 amino acids. Germline CDR1 reads SGDLS; CDR2 reads YYNGEE. V gave up 4 bases and J gave up 2 bases, with 15 bases separating them. In DNA, the CDR3 is TGTGCCAGCAGCCCCCCGGAGGGACATCAAGAGACCCAGTACTTC. As protein: CASSPPEGHQETQYF.

This clonotype was observed a few times. The chain carries TRBV14 and TRBJ2-7; 11 bases agree with TRBD1. This CDR3 is 15 amino acids long. Germline-derived CDR1 and CDR2 are SGHDN and FVKESK. The trim removed 3 bases at V and 3 bases at J, leaving 4 bases unmatched. The CDR3 loop is CASSQSGTGGYEQYF. For the CDR3, the DNA is TGTGCCAGCAGCCAGTCCGGGACAGGGGGCTACGAGCAGTACTTC.

The chain carries TRBV10-3 and TRBJ2-1; 9 bases line up with TRBD1. Germline values: CDR1 ENHRY, CDR2 SYGVKD. This CDR3 has 15 residues. With V trimmed by 4 bases and J by 4 bases, 5 bases remained unmatched. The CDR3 spells CAISVDRGKYNEQFF. The CDR3 DNA is TGTGCCATCAGTGTTGACAGGGGGAAGTACAATGAGCAGTTCTTC.

A single count supports this clonotype. The rearrangement joins TRBV6-1 to TRBJ1-5; D not resolved. Germline CDR1 and CDR2: MNHNS and SASEGT. CDR3 length: 14 residues. V was trimmed by 6 bases and J by 0 bases, leaving 9 bases between them. The CDR3 region is CASSLDVSNQPQHF. Here the CDR3 DNA reads TGTGCCAGCAGCCTGGACGTTAGCAATCAGCCCCAGCATTTT.

This clonotype was found many times. V gene TRBV5-1 combines with J gene TRBJ1-1; 8 bases match TRBD1. V lost 1 base, J lost 4 bases, and 3 bases stayed unmatched. The germline V gene encodes CDR1 SGHRS and CDR2 YFSETQ. This CDR3 contains 14 residues. This CDR3 reads CASSLQGAATEAFF. The CDR3 region has the DNA TGCGCCAGCAGCTTGCAGGGGGCGGCCACTGAAGCTTTCTTT.

This clonotype was recorded a few times. This chain joins TRBV5-1 and TRBJ1-1; the D is unclear. The germline V and J ends were trimmed by 1 base and 2 bases, with 6 bases remaining between them. Germline V CDR1 and CDR2: SGHRS, YFSETQ. The CDR3 spans 13 residues. Written as DNA, the CDR3 is TGCGCCAGCAGCTTGAAGGGTAACACTGAAGCTTTCTTT. Protein sequence: CASSLKGNTEAFF.

This clonotype was detected ten times or more. This chain links TRBV5-5 with TRBJ2-1; a weak D match, TRBD2 (5 bases). The CDR3 length is 15 residues. V was pared by 3 bases and J by 6 bases, with 16 bases between. Germline V lookup: CDR1 SGHKS, CDR2 YYEKEE (reference sequence). CDR3 in DNA: TGTGCCAGCAGCTGGTCCCGCGGGCTGGGCAATGAGCAGTTCTTC. Encoded protein: CASSWSRGLGNEQFF.

This clonotype has a count of ten or more. J is TRBJ1-2 and V is TRBV12-3 or TRBV12-4; TRBD1 might be the D (6 bases). The CDR3 loop spans 14 amino acids. V gave up 2 bases and J gave up 4 bases, with 11 bases separating them. In DNA, the CDR3 is TGTGCCAGCAGTTTATACAGGGTATCCTATGGCTACACCTTC. Translation gives CASSLYRVSYGYTF.

The V and J genes are TRBV5-1 and TRBJ2-7, with D possibly TRBD2 on 6 matching bases. The length of the CDR3 is 13 residues. V was trimmed by 0 bases and J by 4 bases, leaving 8 bases between them. Germline V gene sequence: CDR1 SGHRS, CDR2 YFSETQ. In DNA, the CDR3 is TGCGCCAGCAGCTTGGGGGGGGAATACGAGCAGTACTTC. It translates to CASSLGGEYEQYF.

This clonotype was observed at least ten times. The chain combines TRBV15 with TRBJ1-2; the D is unclear. V lost 0 bases and J lost 2, with 13 bases in between. This CDR3 is 16 amino acids long. The germline CDR1 and CDR2 sequences are LNHNV and YYDKDF (reference sequence). CDR3 coding DNA: TGTGCCACCAGCAGAGATACCTGGGATGGGAACTATGGCTACACCTTC. Translating it yields CATSRDTWDGNYGYTF. The full variable domain, its missing parts supplied by reference TRBV15 and TRBJ1-2, is DAMVIQNPRYQVTQFGKPVTLSCSQTLNHNVMYWYQQKSSQAPKLLFHYYDKDFNNEADTPDNFQSRRPNTSFCFLDIRSPGLGDTAMYLCATSRDTWDGNYGYTFGSGTRLTVV.

This clonotype was observed at least ten times. The genes are TRBV7-8 and TRBJ2-3, with a tentative D call TRBD1 (7 bases). Germline values: CDR1 SGHVS, CDR2 FQNEAQ. The CDR3 sequence is 15 residues long. V was trimmed by 4 bases and J by 5 bases, leaving 16 bases between them. The CDR3 DNA sequence: TGTGCCAGCAGCTCTTCAGGGGGGTTGATAGATACGCAGTATTTT. This sequence encodes CASSSSGGLIDTQYF.

This clonotype was seen repeatedly, ten times or more. CDR3 sequence reads: CATSRDRPPEAFF. The CDR3 DNA sequence: TGTGCCACCAGCAGAGATCGGCCCCCTGAAGCTTTCTTT. The chain is built from TRBV15 and TRBJ1-1; no reliable D call. The V gene's germline CDR1 is LNHNV and CDR2 YYDKDF (reference sequence). The CDR3 extends over 13 amino acids. Trimming stripped 0 bases from V and 6 bases from J, with 8 bases between.

This clonotype was detected many times. The gene calls are TRBV9 and TRBJ2-1; D perhaps matches TRBD2 (7 bases). The V gene's germline CDR1 is SGDLS and CDR2 YYNGEE. The CDR3 spans 17 residues. The V end was cut by 3 bases, the J end by 5 bases, with 21 bases between. The CDR3, as DNA: TGTGCCAGCAGCGCACCACTCCTTGGGGGGGCAAACAATGAGCAGTTCTTC. This codes for CASSAPLLGGANNEQFF.

This clonotype was seen repeatedly, ten times or more. V and J are TRBV10-2 and TRBJ2-3, with TRBD2 identical over 10 bases. From germline, CDR1 is WSHSY and CDR2 SAAADI. V lost 3 bases, J lost 6 bases, and 6 bases stayed unmatched. This CDR3 spans 15 amino acids. The CDR3 spells CASSEGTSDVDTQYF. The DNA of the CDR3 is TGCGCCAGCAGTGAAGGGACTAGCGATGTTGATACGCAGTATTTT.

The table lists this clonotype with many counts. The chain uses TRBV14 and TRBJ2-1, with 10 bases aligning to TRBD2. Per germline, CDR1 SGHDN and CDR2 FVKESK. After removal of 4 bases from V and 5 bases from J, the junction contained 11 bases not matched to a gene. This CDR3 has 17 residues. The CDR3 reads CASSPRRLAGAHNEQFF. CDR3 nucleotide sequence: TGTGCCAGCAGCCCTAGGCGGCTAGCGGGAGCCCACAATGAGCAGTTCTTC.

Ten or more counts support this clonotype. V usage is TRBV7-2 and J usage is TRBJ2-1; a weak D match, TRBD2 (5 bases). CDR3 length: 13 amino acids. Germline values: CDR1 SGHTA, CDR2 FQGNSA. Trimming stripped 4 bases from V and 7 bases from J, with 11 bases between. Here the CDR3 DNA reads TGTGCCAGCAGCTCCGGGGTCGGGAATGAGCAGTTCTTC. Its protein is CASSSGVGNEQFF. Supplemented by reference TRBV7-2 and TRBJ2-1, the full variable domain reads GAGVSQSPSNKVTEKGKDVELRCDPISGHTALYWYRQSLGQGLEFLIYFQGNSAPDKSGLPSDRFSAERTGGSVSTLTIQRTQQEDSAVYLCASSSGVGNEQFFGPGTRLTVL.

In this sample, this clonotype turned up many times. The chain carries TRBV7-2 and TRBJ2-7; D is ambiguous. Germline loops: CDR1 SGHTA, CDR2 FQGNSA. The CDR3 length is 13 residues. V was pared by 4 bases and J by 6 bases, with 13 bases between. For the CDR3, the DNA is TGTGCCAGCAGCTCCTTAGGGTGGGCCGAGCAGTACTTC. It yields the protein CASSSLGWAEQYF.

This clonotype was detected many times. This chain connects TRBV9 to TRBJ2-2; D possibly corresponds to TRBD1 (6 bases). Trimming cost V 5 bases and J 2 bases, with 13 bases left between them. The CDR3 consists of 15 residues. Germline V gene sequence: CDR1 SGDLS, CDR2 YYNGEE. DNA of the CDR3: TGTGCCAGCAGGGCAACAGGGTTCAACACCGGGGAGCTGTTTTTT. This encodes CASRATGFNTGELFF.

This clonotype was recorded at least ten times. The rearrangement links TRBV12-3 or TRBV12-4 to TRBJ2-5; D possibly corresponds to TRBD1 (6 bases). Trimming removed 6 bases at V and 4 bases at J, with 12 bases between. The CDR3 is 13 residues long. The CDR3 is CASSRDRRETQYF. DNA of the CDR3: TGTGCCAGCAGCCGAGACAGGCGAGAGACCCAGTACTTC.

This clonotype has only a few counts. The chain couples TRBV4-1 to TRBJ2-1; D not resolved. Trimming removed 1 base at V and 3 bases at J, with 7 bases between. The V gene's germline CDR1 is MGHRA and CDR2 YSYEKL. The CDR3 sequence is 14 residues long. CDR3 region: CASSQVTIYNEQFF. Here the CDR3 DNA reads TGCGCCAGCAGCCAAGTAACCATCTACAATGAGCAGTTCTTC.

This clonotype was picked up many times. The V gene is TRBV9, the J gene TRBJ2-1; no reliable D call. Germline V lookup: CDR1 SGDLS, CDR2 YYNGEE. The CDR3 spans 14 residues. Trimming stripped 0 bases from V and 6 bases from J, with 10 bases between. CDR3 protein: CASSVDPLLNEQFF. CDR3 in DNA: TGTGCCAGCAGCGTAGATCCTCTTCTCAATGAGCAGTTCTTC.

This clonotype was counted many times. V and J are TRBV5-1 and TRBJ2-7, with TRBD1 matching over 10 bases. This CDR3 has 14 residues. J gave up 5 bases and V 3 bases, and 5 bases lay outside the gene matches. From germline, CDR1 is SGHRS and CDR2 YFSETQ. The CDR3 is CASSWGQGPHEQYF. DNA for the CDR3: TGCGCCAGCAGCTGGGGACAGGGGCCACACGAGCAGTACTTC.

This clonotype has at least ten counts. The V and J genes are TRBV4-2 and TRBJ2-2; either TRBD1 or TRBD2 may fit D (5 bases each). Trimming removed 1 base from V and 7 bases from J, with 7 bases in between. This CDR3 is 13 amino acids long. The germline V gene encodes CDR1 LGHNA and CDR2 YNFKEQ. In nucleotides, the CDR3 is TGTGCCAGCAGCCAAGCTGGGGGCGGGGAGCTGTTTTTT. Residues: CASSQAGGGELFF.

This clonotype was seen at least ten times. This chain links TRBV7-6 with TRBJ2-2, with no clear D. The CDR3 is made up of 15 amino acids. Germline-derived CDR1 and CDR2 are SGHVS and FNYEAQ. Trimming took 1 base from V and 3 from J, leaving 9 bases between them. The CDR3 loop is CASSLVTWDTGELFF. The CDR3 DNA follows: TGTGCCAGCAGCTTAGTAACGTGGGACACCGGGGAGCTGTTTTTT.